This T cell receptor (beta chain) was identified during a study of T cells in Graves' hyperthyroidism and ophthalmopathy. CDR3 length: 15 amino acids. V was clipped by 0 bases and J by 8 bases, with 16 bases between them. CDR1 is DFQATT and CDR2 is SNEGSKA in the germline V gene (reference sequence). This clonotype was seen a few times. The TCR beta CDR3 regions underwent amplification using RNA transcripts as the source. First-round RT-PCR of the TCR CDR3 relied on the HTBI primer set. Each CDR3 protein is one row after TCRdb ran MiXCR on the multiplex PCR reads. The sample has some 620,000 distinct CDR3 sequences, around 15% seen once; the top ten hold 3.8%. Graves' hyperthyroidism was deemed stable absent ophthalmopathy progression within 18 months. Patients aged 18 to 65 had newly diagnosed hyperthyroidism of under 2 months' duration. Diagnosis relied on clinical symptoms, serum thyroxine and TRAb, thyroid ultrasound and orbital computed tomography.

Sequenced input: blood. V usage is TRBV20-1 and J usage is TRBJ1-4; D is perhaps TRBD1 (6 bases). This receptor was obtained from a young woman with Graves' hyperthyroidism. CDR3 residues: CSARDPGGVGEKLFF. Here the CDR3 DNA reads TGCAGTGCTAGAGACCCCGGGGGCGTGGGCGAAAAACTGTTTTTT.